These 14 T cell receptor beta chains were sequenced from one sample in a study of metastatic and nonmetastatic thyroid tumors. With MiXCR, TCRdb reprocessed the PCR reads. Of approximately 32,000 clones listed, around 33% were seen once; the top ten hold about 15%. Every patient was untreated before thyroid surgery. The sample was tumor tissue. Receptors were obtained from a female donor with papillary thyroid cancer or a benign thyroid nodule (not recorded which). Some clones in this sample may be carry-over from other donors' samples.

The chain employs TRBV5-1 and TRBJ2-5; 8 bases agree with TRBD1. This CDR3 contains 18 residues. Germline V gene lookup returns CDR1 SGHRS and CDR2 YFSETQ. The V and J ends lost 1 base and 1 base, in that order; junction bases with no gene match: 12. CDR3 amino acids: CASSLTLGQGWTQETQYF. The CDR3 coding sequence is TGCGCCAGCAGCTTGACCCTCGGACAGGGTTGGACCCAAGAGACCCAGTACTTC. The variable domain in full, completed from reference TRBV5-1 and TRBJ2-5, reads KAGVTQTPRYLIKTRGQQVTLSCSPISGHRSVSWYQQTPGQGLQFLFEYFSETQRNKGNFPGRFSGRQFSNSRSEMNVSTLELGDSALYLCASSLTLGQGWTQETQYFGPGTRLLVL.

This chain uses TRBV20-1 with TRBJ1-5; possibly TRBD1 for D (5 bases). V lost 3 bases, J lost 3 bases, and 9 bases lay in between. The CDR3 is 13 residues long. The germline V gene encodes CDR1 DFQATT and CDR2 SNEGSKA (reference sequence). The CDR3 sequence is CSASEGANQPQHF. The CDR3 coding sequence is TGCAGTGCTAGCGAAGGGGCCAATCAGCCCCAGCATTTT.

This clone turned up a few times. The rearrangement joins TRBV28 to TRBJ2-7; the D is unclear. The germline V and J ends were trimmed by 3 bases and 0 bases, with 12 bases remaining between them. CDR1 and CDR2 (germline): MDHEN, SYDVKM. The CDR3 is 15 amino acids. CDR3 in DNA: TGTGCCAGCAGTTTCACGGGCCAAACCTCCTACGAGCAGTACTTC. The encoded protein is CASSFTGQTSYEQYF.

This clone turned up a few times. This chain joins TRBV6-1 and TRBJ1-1; 8 positions agree with TRBD1. V gave up 4 bases and J gave up 2 bases; unmatched junction bases: 9. Germline loops: CDR1 MNHNS, CDR2 SASEGT. The CDR3 extends over 16 amino acids. Written as DNA, the CDR3 is TGTGCCAGCAGTGCAGGGACAGGAAGGGGTAACACTGAAGCTTTCTTT. It is translated as CASSAGTGRGNTEAFF.

This clone was observed a few times. The V call is TRBV5-1, the J call TRBJ2-2; D remains ambiguous. The CDR3 length is 14 residues. V was clipped by 0 bases and J by 5 bases, with 8 bases between them. CDR1 SGHRS and CDR2 YFSETQ come from the germline V gene. Here the CDR3 reads CASSLVRGTGELFF. Written as DNA, the CDR3 is TGCGCCAGCAGCTTGGTGCGAGGAACCGGGGAGCTGTTTTTT.

Notes on this clone: The junction and the germline gene differ at one end; a read error may be behind it. The chain joins TRBV7-2 to TRBJ2-1; possibly TRBD2 for D (5 bases). This CDR3 has 15 residues. CDR1 is SGHTA and CDR2 is FQGNSA in the germline V gene. The DNA of the CDR3 is TGTGCCAGCAGCCTAGCATATGCTTCCTACAATGAGCAGTTCTTC. Translating gives CASSLAYASYNEQFF. Complete variable domain (other parts from reference TRBV7-2 and TRBJ2-1): GAGVSQSPSNKVTEKGKDVELRCDPISGHTALYWYRQSLGQGLEFLIYFQGNSAPDKSGLPSDRFSAERTGGSVSTLTIQRTQQEDSAVYLCASSLAYASYNEQFFGPGTRLTVL.

V is TRBV6-6 and J is TRBJ2-7; D remains unclear. Trimming took 2 bases from V and 0 from J, leaving 11 bases between them. The CDR3 runs to 15 residues. CDR1 MNHNY and CDR2 SVGAGI come from the germline V gene (reference sequence). The CDR3 bases are TGTGCCAGCAGTTACGGAGCACCGAGCTCCTACGAGCAGTACTTC. Encoded protein: CASSYGAPSSYEQYF.

The chain has TRBV12-3 or TRBV12-4 and TRBJ2-2; TRBD2 aligns across 13 bases. V was pared by 5 bases and J by 5 bases, with 5 bases of the junction left unmatched. The CDR3 consists of 16 residues. The CDR3: CASSPRTSGSTGELFF. The CDR3 DNA reads as TGTGCCAGCAGTCCGCGGACTAGCGGGAGTACCGGGGAGCTGTTTTTT.

The genes are TRBV2 and TRBJ2-6, with D perhaps matching TRBD2 (6 bases). The CDR3 is 16 residues long. The ends were cut back, 1 base at V and 2 bases at J, with 9 bases in the middle. CDR1 and CDR2 from the germline V gene are SNHLY and FYNNEI. CDR3 DNA: TGTGCCAGCAGTGAAGAATGGGGGGCTGGGGCCAACGTCCTGACTTTC. It yields the protein CASSEEWGAGANVLTF.

In this sample, this clone turned up a few times. The V and J genes are TRBV27 and TRBJ2-1, with 9 bases matching TRBD2. The germline V gene encodes CDR1 MNHEY and CDR2 SMNVEV (reference sequence). The CDR3 spans 17 residues. V lost 3 bases to trimming and J lost 7 bases; unmatched junction nucleotides: 13. CDR3 protein: CASSFIPGAGGRNEQFF. For the CDR3, the DNA is TGTGCCAGCAGTTTTATACCAGGAGCGGGGGGCAGGAATGAGCAGTTCTTC.

The chain joins TRBV28 to TRBJ1-2; the D gene is possibly TRBD1 (5 bases). V gave up 3 bases and J gave up 8 bases, with 13 bases separating them. CDR3 length equals 13 residues. Germline CDR1 reads MDHEN; CDR2 reads SYDVKM. CDR3 amino acids: CASSFVGAVGYTF. The CDR3 region has the DNA TGTGCCAGCAGTTTCGTAGGGGCAGTAGGCTACACCTTC.

This clone was observed a single time. V and J are TRBV9 and TRBJ2-2; no reliable D call. The ends were cut back, 0 bases at V and 9 bases at J, with 12 bases in the middle. Germline V gene sequence: CDR1 SGDLS, CDR2 YYNGEE. The CDR3 consists of 14 residues. CDR3 loop: CASSVDSGRRELFF. The DNA of the CDR3 is TGTGCCAGCAGCGTAGATTCGGGTCGGCGGGAGCTGTTTTTT. Complete variable domain (other parts from reference TRBV9 and TRBJ2-2): DSGVTQTPKHLITATGQRVTLRCSPRSGDLSVYWYQQSLDQGLQFLIQYYNGEERAKGNILERFSAQQFPDLHSELNLSSLELGDSALYFCASSVDSGRRELFFGEGSRLTVL.

This clone showed up just a few times. The chain couples TRBV6-1 to TRBJ2-2, with D tentatively TRBD1 (6 bases). V was clipped by 5 bases and J by 1 base, with 8 bases between them. This CDR3 is 14 amino acids long. From germline, CDR1 is MNHNS and CDR2 SASEGT. In nucleotides, the CDR3 is TGTGCCAGCAGTCAGACAGGGAACACCGGGGAGCTGTTTTTT. It specifies CASSQTGNTGELFF.

The chain recombines TRBV20-1 with TRBJ1-2; D is uncertain. Trimming took off 8 bases at V and 0 bases at J, with 16 bases between the two ends. The CDR3 sequence is 14 residues long. CDR1 and CDR2 (germline): DFQATT, SNEGSKA (reference sequence). CDR3 DNA: TGCAGTATAAACAGCGTTGGAGCTAACTATGGCTACACCTTC. Protein sequence: CSINSVGANYGYTF.